The rows below give T cell receptor beta chains drawn from one sample of a study of PD-1 blockade in classical Hodgkin lymphoma. Clones were read by immunoSEQ multiplex PCR, and TCRdb kept only the in-frame ones, dropping some. The sample shows about 58,000 clones, approximately 89% of them seen only once. The sequencing used peripheral blood mononuclear cells (PBMCs), collected before the second cycle of nivolumab. These receptors all stem from a human donor with classical Hodgkin lymphoma. The CDR3 runs from the conserved cysteine through the conserved F or W. Each record gives: clone size, CDR3 length, J gene, D gene, V gene, CDR3 DNA, CDR3 protein. D genes are given only for firm matches. Clone size is shown for a subset of rows, as once, few, many or a class of expanded clone.

>-|15|TRBJ2-7|TRBD2|TRBV5-6
TGTGCCAGCAGCTTAGTAGGACTAGAAGCGGTCGAGCAGTACTTC
CASSLVGLEAVEQYF
>once|13|TRBJ1-5|TRBD1|TRBV30
TGTGCCTGGGCGACAGGGACGTCCCAGCCCCAGCATTTT
CAWATGTSQPQHF
>few|12|TRBJ1-2|-|TRBV4-3
TGCGCCAGCAGCCAAGGGACTAATGGCTACACCTTC
CASSQGTNGYTF
>-|13|TRBJ2-5|-|TRBV28
TGTGCCAGCTCACTCGATTATCAAGAGACCCAGTACTTC
CASSLDYQETQYF
>-|11|TRBJ2-7|-|TRBV6-1
TGTGCCAGCAGCCTCGGGGGTGAGCAGTACTTC
CASSLGGEQYF
>-|13|TRBJ2-1|-|TRBV6-6
TGTGCCAGCAGCCAAGACAGGTACAATGAGCAGTTCTTC
CASSQDRYNEQFF
>-|15|TRBJ1-3|-|TRBV27
TGTGCCAGCAAAAGAACGCAGGAGACGGGAAACACCATATATTTT
CASKRTQETGNTIYF
>-|11|TRBJ2-7|-|TRBV27
TGTGCCACCCGAGAGCTGTACGAGCAGTACTTC
CATRELYEQYF
>-|16|TRBJ1-2|-|TRBV5-1
TGCGCCAGCAGCATGGGAGCGGACAGACCTAACTATGGCTACACCTTC
CASSMGADRPNYGYTF
>-|14|TRBJ2-7|-|TRBV4-2
TGTGCCAGCAGCCACAACATTGGTCCTTACGAGCAGTACTTC
CASSHNIGPYEQYF
>-|15|TRBJ2-7|TRBD2|TRBV7-7
TGTGCCAGCAGCTTATTTGCGGGGGGCCGGTACGAGCAGTACTTC
CASSLFAGGRYEQYF
>-|11|TRBJ1-1|-|TRBV25-1
TGTGCCAGCAGTGCCGGGACTGAAGCTTTCTTT
CASSAGTEAFF
>-|15|TRBJ2-1|TRBD2|TRBV19
TGTGCCAGTAGTGCACTAGCGGGAGCCGTCAATGAGCAGTTCTTC
CASSALAGAVNEQFF
>-|17|TRBJ2-3|-|TRBV28
TGTGCCAGCAGTTTATATGGGCGGGGATCTAGCACAGATACGCAGTATTTT
CASSLYGRGSSTDTQYF
>medium-sized|14|TRBJ2-7|-|TRBV11-2
TGTGCCAGCAGCTTAGGACAGATAGCCTACGAGCAGTACTTC
CASSLGQIAYEQYF
>-|18|TRBJ2-3|TRBD2|TRBV5-6
TGTGCCAGCAGCTTGGGACTAGCGGTAATTGTTGGCGCAGATACGCAGTATTTT
CASSLGLAVIVGADTQYF
>-|16|TRBJ2-2|-|TRBV18
TGTGCCAGCTCAACCGTCCCACGGGTTAACACCGGGGAGCTGTTTTTT
CASSTVPRVNTGELFF
>-|13|TRBJ2-2|TRBD1|TRBV5-4
TGTGCCAGCAGCCCGGGGACAGCCGGGGAGCTGTTTTTT
CASSPGTAGELFF
>-|12|TRBJ1-1|-|TRBV7-9
TGTGCCAACGGGACGACGAACACTGAAGCTTTCTTT
CANGTTNTEAFF
>-|13|TRBJ1-4|TRBD1|TRBV30
TGTGCCTGGAGTGGGGGGACAGATGAAAAACTGTTTTTT
CAWSGGTDEKLFF
>-|16|TRBJ2-4|-|TRBV4-1
TGCGCCAGCAGCCAAGACCCCGGGTTGGCCAAAAACATTCAGTACTTC
CASSQDPGLAKNIQYF
>once|13|TRBJ2-5|-|TRBV5-1
TGCGCCAGCAACCAAAACACCGAAGAGACCCAGTACTTC
CASNQNTEETQYF
>-|17|TRBJ2-3|TRBD2|TRBV27
TGTGCCAGCAGTTCGATCGGCCTAGCGGGGGCCTCGGATACGCAGTATTTT
CASSSIGLAGASDTQYF
>-|14|TRBJ1-4|-|TRBV7-9
TGTGCCAGCAGCCTACAGGTGGATGGGGAAAAACTGTTTTTT
CASSLQVDGEKLFF
>-|14|TRBJ2-7|-|TRBV10-2
TGCGCCAGCAGTGAAAAACAGGTTATTGTCGAGCAGTACTTC
CASSEKQVIVEQYF
>-|13|TRBJ1-3|-|TRBV30
TGTGCCTGGAGTCCAAGCTCTGGAAACACCATATATTTT
CAWSPSSGNTIYF
>-|16|TRBJ2-7|TRBD2|TRBV11-1
TGTGCCAGCAGGTCAGCCGGGGGAGGGTCCCCCTACGAGCAGTACTTC
CASRSAGGGSPYEQYF
>once|15|TRBJ2-6|-|TRBV19
TGTGCCAGTAGTAAAGACTTGCCCGGGGCCAACGTCCTGACTTTC
CASSKDLPGANVLTF
>-|15|TRBJ2-1|TRBD2|TRBV5-4
TGTGCCAGCAGCTTCGGGGCGGGAGCGCCGTCTGAGCAGTTCTTC
CASSFGAGAPSEQFF